This T cell receptor (beta chain) emerged from a study of T cell changes during pregnancy in multiple sclerosis. Only in-frame clones appear in the TCRdb table, and some are missing; sequencing was by immunoSEQ multiplex PCR. This table has 90,000 to 120,000 clones, approximately 89% appearing once. The sample here was peripheral blood, taken after pregnancy. This TCR came from a female donor with multiple sclerosis, enrolled in a pregnancy study.

CDR3 sequence (DNA): TGCGCCAGCAGCTTGGGTACAACTAGCAATCAGCCCCAGCATTTT. Translated, it gives CASSLGTTSNQPQHF. The genes are TRBV5-1 and TRBJ1-5; no firm D call. Trimming shortened V by 0 bases and J by 0 bases, and 7 bases separated the two germline ends. Germline V gene data show CDR1 as SGHRS and CDR2 as YFSETQ. This CDR3 is built from 15 residues. The variable domain in full, completed from reference TRBV5-1 and TRBJ1-5, reads KAGVTQTPRYLIKTRGQQVTLSCSPISGHRSVSWYQQTPGQGLQFLFEYFSETQRNKGNFPGRFSGRQFSNSRSEMNVSTLELGDSALYLCASSLGTTSNQPQHFGDGTRLSIL.